Sequencing of this TCR beta chain was carried out in a study of blood T cell repertoires in COVID-19. Study-wide background: Samples representing acute and convalescent COVID-19 were sourced from the United States, Italy and Spain. Nucleic acid was either cDNA or gDNA, and it came from T cells, B-cell-depleted T cells, or PBMCs.

Original processing methods: Nucleated cell number was recorded as an estimate derived from reference gene primer amplification. Only in-frame clones appear in the TCRdb table, and some are missing; sequencing was by immunoSEQ multiplex PCR. The V and J calls and the clone size are those of that table, but D and trimming were determined from the DNA. The sample shows 40,000 to 50,000 clones, about nine tenths of them seen only once. Germline V gene lookup returns CDR1 SGHAT and CDR2 FQNNGV. Deletions cut 0 bases from V and 3 bases from J, with 18 bases between. The CDR3 runs to 18 residues. The TCR comes from a human donor in a cohort sampled during active COVID-19. The J gene is TRBJ1-3, the V gene TRBV11-2; D unclear. Sequenced: peripheral blood. CDR3 coding DNA: TGTGCCAGCAGCTTAGATCGATTCAACGCTGCCGGTGGAAACACCATATATTTT. Translation gives CASSLDRFNAAGGNTIYF.